The 17 T cell receptor beta chains below come from one sample, sequenced in a study of shared clonotypes between healthy human individuals (TCRdb year 2020). Library preparation employed the immunoSEQ multiplex PCR assay. TCRdb took this table from immuneACCESS and kept in-frame rearrangements with V and J called. Such tables lack part of the clones; where checked against another copy, unresolved V genes explain under half of the gap, and the rest is unexplained. The sample includes 450,000 to 500,000 clones, with less than 80% observed a single time. The ten largest clones add up to under 15% of the sample. Sequenced input: PBMCs. The source of these receptors is a woman aged 40 to 50 in good health. Some clones in this sample may be carry-over from other donors' samples.

This clone was picked up many times. J is TRBJ2-5 and V is TRBV30; TRBD2 aligns across 7 bases. CDR1 is GTSNPN, CDR2 SVGIG, per germline (reference sequence). This CDR3 is 16 amino acids long. Trimming cost V 0 bases and J 4 bases; bases outside gene matches: 11. As DNA, the CDR3 is TGTGCCTGGAGTGTTGGGGGGAGGGCCTCGGGAGAGACCCAGTACTTC. This encodes CAWSVGGRASGETQYF.

V gene TRBV9 combines with J gene TRBJ2-1, with 8 bases aligning to TRBD1. The CDR3 contains 15 residues. The J segment lost 7 bases and the V segment lost 2 bases, leaving 8 bases of the junction unmatched. The V gene's germline CDR1 is SGDLS and CDR2 YYNGEE. CDR3 bases: TGTGCCAGCAGCGTCACAGGGGGTCTTTGGAATGAGCAGTTCTTC. Protein product: CASSVTGGLWNEQFF.

This clone was detected a few times. V and J are TRBV10-2 and TRBJ2-7; 7 bases are a match to TRBD2. V trimming: 6 bases; J trimming: 2 bases; junction bases outside the gene matches: 4. Germline CDR1 and CDR2: WSHSY and SAAADI. This CDR3 has 13 amino acids. In DNA form, the CDR3 reads TGCGCCAGCAGGGCTAGCGGTACCTACGAGCAGTACTTC. This codes for CASRASGTYEQYF.

This rearrangement joins TRBV2 to TRBJ2-1, with D hard to call. The CDR3 is 12 amino acids. Trimming took 8 bases from V and 4 from J, leaving 9 bases between them. Germline V gene lookup returns CDR1 SNHLY and CDR2 FYNNEI. The CDR3 DNA sequence: TGTGCCAGCCATTCAGGATACAATGAGCAGTTCTTC. Translated, it gives CASHSGYNEQFF.

This clone was seen more than once but under ten times. V usage is TRBV28 and J usage is TRBJ1-2; the D is unclear. Germline V gene data show CDR1 as MDHEN and CDR2 as SYDVKM. The CDR3 extends over 14 amino acids. Trimming stripped 2 bases from V and 0 bases from J, with 7 bases between. The CDR3: CASSLVSTNYGYTF. The CDR3, as DNA: TGTGCCAGCAGTTTAGTGTCCACTAACTATGGCTACACCTTC.

This clone occurred many times. The chain employs TRBV27 and TRBJ1-1, with a possible D match to TRBD1 (6 bases). V was shortened by 5 bases and J by 5 bases, with 15 bases between the two germline ends. The CDR3 length is 14 residues. Per germline, CDR1 MNHEY and CDR2 SMNVEV (reference sequence). CDR3 region: CASSPDYRDTEAFF. The CDR3, as DNA: TGTGCCAGCAGTCCAGACTACAGGGATACTGAAGCTTTCTTT.

This clone was found a few times. This rearrangement joins TRBV7-6 to TRBJ2-1; 8 positions agree with TRBD2. The CDR3 is 14 amino acids. The germline V gene encodes CDR1 SGHVS and CDR2 FNYEAQ. Unmatched junction bases numbered 5, after V lost 1 base and J lost 9 bases. The CDR3 is CASSLGGLATEQFF. CDR3 coding DNA: TGTGCCAGCAGCTTAGGAGGACTAGCTACTGAGCAGTTCTTC. Together with reference TRBV7-6 and TRBJ2-1, the CDR3 gives the full variable domain: GAGVSQSPRYKVTKRGQDVALRCDPISGHVSLYWYRQALGQGPEFLTYFNYEAQQDKSGLPNDRFSAERPEGSISTLTIQRTEQRDSAMYRCASSLGGLATEQFFGPGTRLTVL.

The rearrangement links TRBV7-6 to TRBJ1-4; D is possibly TRBD1 (5 bases). Trimming removed 5 bases at V and 8 bases at J, with 12 bases between. The CDR3 is 13 amino acids. The V gene's germline CDR1 is SGHVS and CDR2 FNYEAQ. CDR3 sequence: CASSPVGGEKLFF. CDR3 coding DNA: TGTGCCAGCAGCCCAGTGGGGGGGGAAAAACTGTTTTTT.

The rearrangement uses TRBV2 and TRBJ2-2, with TRBD2 matching over 11 bases. The CDR3 runs to 16 residues. V was clipped by 6 bases and J by 1 base; unmatched bases: 4. From germline, CDR1 is SNHLY and CDR2 FYNNEI. The CDR3 here is CASSPTSGRNTGELFF. The CDR3 DNA reads as TGTGCCAGCAGCCCCACTAGCGGGAGGAACACCGGGGAGCTGTTTTTT.

This clone was recorded a few times. The sample carries other DNA sequences with the same CDR3. V is TRBV7-2 and J is TRBJ2-3, with D maybe TRBD2 (6 bases). The CDR3 totals 14 residues. The V gene's germline CDR1 is SGHTA and CDR2 FQGNSA. V lost 4 bases to trimming and J lost 3 bases, with 11 bases between them. The DNA for the CDR3 is TGTGCCAGCAGCTCCTCCGGGAGTACAGATACGCAGTATTTT. This sequence encodes CASSSSGSTDTQYF.

J is TRBJ2-5 and V is TRBV27; 9 bases map to TRBD1. CDR3 size: 15 residues. The germline gives CDR1 MNHEY, CDR2 SMNVEV (reference sequence). The ends lost 7 bases at V and 4 bases at J; junction bases unmatched: 10. The CDR3 DNA reads TGTGCCAGCAAAACCTGGACAGGGGCGATAGAGACCCAGTACTTC. Its protein product is CASKTWTGAIETQYF.

The J gene is TRBJ2-6, the V gene TRBV6-6; D ambiguous. The CDR3 has 14 residues. Trimming took 5 bases from V and 1 from J, leaving 6 bases between them. Germline CDR1 reads MNHNY; CDR2 reads SVGAGI (reference sequence). In DNA form, the CDR3 reads TGTGCCAGCAGTGGGCATTCTGGGGCCAACGTCCTGACTTTC. It encodes CASSGHSGANVLTF.

This chain joins TRBV9 and TRBJ1-2; D is perhaps TRBD1 (5 bases). Germline V gene data show CDR1 as SGDLS and CDR2 as YYNGEE. This CDR3 region has 19 residues. V lost 0 bases to trimming and J lost 4 bases, with 25 bases between them. As DNA, the CDR3 is TGTGCCAGCAGCGTAGCCCCCGCTGGCTGGGACGGCGGGTCCTATGGCTACACCTTC. Protein product: CASSVAPAGWDGGSYGYTF. The full variable domain, with the rest looked up from reference TRBV9 and TRBJ1-2, is DSGVTQTPKHLITATGQRVTLRCSPRSGDLSVYWYQQSLDQGLQFLIQYYNGEERAKGNILERFSAQQFPDLHSELNLSSLELGDSALYFCASSVAPAGWDGGSYGYTFGSGTRLTVV.

The rearrangement joins TRBV21-1 to TRBJ1-2; TRBD1, the D gene given by the table, was not confirmed from the DNA. TRBV21-1 is a documented pseudogene. The CDR3 has 14 residues. The CDR3 DNA is TGTGCCAGCAGCCACGACAGGGGGCGAGACGGCTACACCTTC. Protein: CASSHDRGRDGYTF.

In its sample, this clone was seen once. V and J are TRBV18 and TRBJ1-5; no firm D call. Trimming took off 3 bases at V and 2 bases at J, with 11 bases between the two ends. The germline V gene has CDR1 KGHSH and CDR2 LQKENI. The CDR3 consists of 15 residues. The DNA of the CDR3 is TGTGCCAGCTCACCGGGTCCCGGGCGCAATCAGCCCCAGCATTTT. Protein product: CASSPGPGRNQPQHF.

This chain joins TRBV30 and TRBJ2-7, with D possibly being TRBD1 or TRBD2 (5 bases each). Germline loops: CDR1 GTSNPN, CDR2 SVGIG (reference sequence). V dropped 5 bases and J dropped 0 bases, with 8 bases sitting between them. The CDR3 has 12 residues. The DNA of the CDR3 is TGTGCCTGGGGGGACGCCTCCTACGAGCAGTACTTC. Residues: CAWGDASYEQYF.

The genes are TRBV11-2 and TRBJ2-5; weak D call: TRBD1 (6 bases). CDR1 SGHAT and CDR2 FQNNGV come from the germline V gene. With 2 bases removed from V and 4 bases from J, the gap between germline ends came to 14 bases. This CDR3 is built from 15 residues. The CDR3 bases are TGTGCCAGCAGCTTATGGGGAACAGGGACAGAGACCCAGTACTTC. Amino acids: CASSLWGTGTETQYF.